This entry lists 17 T cell receptor beta chains sequenced from one sample in a study of cytomegalovirus exposure and HLA in healthy donors. PCR primers comprised 60 Vbeta and 13 Jbeta primers. Libraries were prepared by immunoSEQ multiplex PCR; TCRdb keeps only in-frame clonotypes and omits some of them. This sample carries nearly 80,000 clones, roughly three quarters of them seen once, and the ten largest clones take roughly a fifth. Sequencing was carried out using PBMCs. These receptors originate from a woman in her thirties or forties in good health and CMV-seropositive.

V usage is TRBV10-3 and J usage is TRBJ1-4; 8 bases are shared with TRBD1. Per the germline V gene, CDR1 is ENHRY and CDR2 is SYGVKD. Trimming took 0 bases from V and 3 from J; bases not matched to a gene: 0. The CDR3 runs to 15 residues. CDR3 DNA: TGTGCCATCAGTGAGTCGACAGGGGCTAATGAAAAACTGTTTTTT. Protein product: CAISESTGANEKLFF.

This rearrangement joins TRBV5-1 to TRBJ2-1; D remains ambiguous. CDR3 size: 14 residues. V shed 2 bases and J shed 6 bases, with 12 bases lying between them. In germline, CDR1 is SGHRS, CDR2 YFSETQ. The CDR3 reads CASSFMSNGNEQFF. CDR3 DNA sequence: TGCGCCAGCAGCTTTATGTCTAACGGCAATGAGCAGTTCTTC.

This chain links TRBV5-1 with TRBJ1-1, with a weak D call TRBD1 (6 bases). The germline gives CDR1 SGHRS, CDR2 YFSETQ. Trimming shortened V by 6 bases and J by 1 base, and 19 bases separated the two germline ends. This CDR3 is 16 amino acids long. DNA for the CDR3: TGCGCCAGCACACCCGCGACTTCACAGGGGAACACTGAAGCTTTCTTT. Encoded protein: CASTPATSQGNTEAFF.

The rearrangement joins TRBV28 to TRBJ1-5; D may be TRBD1 (5 bases). There are 14 residues in the CDR3. CDR1 and CDR2 (germline): MDHEN, SYDVKM. V shed 7 bases and J shed 6 bases, with 16 bases lying between them. CDR3 protein: CASTLLGGSQPQHF. CDR3 DNA: TGTGCCAGCACCCTGCTGGGGGGTAGTCAGCCCCAGCATTTT.

The chain has TRBV15 and TRBJ1-1; D not resolved. Trimming removed 0 bases from V and 3 bases from J, with 11 bases in between. Germline V gives CDR1 LNHNV, CDR2 YYDKDF (reference sequence). CDR3 length equals 15 residues. The DNA for the CDR3 is TGTGCCACCAGCAGAGATCGGGTGGCGGACACTGAAGCTTTCTTT. This encodes CATSRDRVADTEAFF.

This clone was detected once. Here the CDR3 DNA reads TGTGCCAGCAGCGACGGACAGGGGAGAAATGAGCCCCAGCATTTT. This encodes CASSDGQGRNEPQHF. The V call is TRBV9, the J call TRBJ1-5, with 9 bases lining up with TRBD1. The germline CDR1 and CDR2 sequences are SGDLS and YYNGEE. Trimming cost V 3 bases and J 8 bases; bases outside gene matches: 9. This CDR3 region has 15 residues. Based on the CDR3 plus reference TRBV9 and TRBJ1-5, the full variable domain is DSGVTQTPKHLITATGQRVTLRCSPRSGDLSVYWYQQSLDQGLQFLIQYYNGEERAKGNILERFSAQQFPDLHSELNLSSLELGDSALYFCASSDGQGRNEPQHFGDGTRLSIL.

The chain uses TRBV11-2 and TRBJ2-1; 14 bases are shared with TRBD2. This CDR3 is 17 amino acids long. With 4 bases clipped from V and 0 bases from J, the junction kept 2 bases outside the gene matches. CDR1 and CDR2 from the germline V gene are SGHAT and FQNNGV. The CDR3 DNA is TGTGCCAGCAGCTCAGGGACTAGCGGGAGCTCCTACAATGAGCAGTTCTTC. Translation: CASSSGTSGSSYNEQFF.

V gene TRBV27 combines with J gene TRBJ1-1; 8 positions match TRBD1. V lost 6 bases to trimming and J lost 3 bases; unmatched junction nucleotides: 3. CDR3 length equals 13 residues. The germline CDR1 and CDR2 sequences are MNHEY and SMNVEV (reference sequence). The CDR3 coding sequence is TGTGCCAGCAGAACAGGGGGAGACACTGAAGCTTTCTTT. It specifies CASRTGGDTEAFF.

This clone is labeled medium-sized (0.01 to 0.1%). The chain links TRBV12-1 to TRBJ1-1. TRBV12-1 is described as a pseudogene. This CDR3 region has 14 residues. The DNA for the CDR3 is TGTGCCAGCAGCTTTGCTGTAGAGAACACTGAAGCTTTCTTT. It is translated as CASSFAVENTEAFF.

The rearrangement uses TRBV29-1 and TRBJ1-2; the match to TRBD1 covers 7 bases. Germline V lookup: CDR1 SQVTM, CDR2 ANQGSEA. The V and J ends lost 3 bases and 8 bases, in that order; junction bases with no gene match: 15. The CDR3 is made up of 15 amino acids. The CDR3 sequence: CSVDIAGGRVSGYTF. DNA for the CDR3: TGCAGCGTTGACATCGCAGGGGGTAGAGTCTCGGGCTACACCTTC.

This clone turned up a few times. The genes are TRBV5-5 and TRBJ2-3; 11 bases are a match to TRBD2. V gave up 2 bases and J gave up 1 base; unmatched junction bases: 9. This CDR3 is 18 amino acids long. Germline V CDR1 and CDR2: SGHKS, YYEKEE (reference sequence). CDR3 sequence: CASSFNLASGRRTDTQYF. DNA of the CDR3: TGTGCCAGCAGCTTTAACCTCGCTAGCGGGAGGCGCACAGATACGCAGTATTTT.

V usage is TRBV7-9 and J usage is TRBJ2-7; 12 positions agree with TRBD2. Trimming at V came to 0 bases and at J to 4 bases, leaving 4 bases not matched to a gene. In germline, CDR1 is SEHNR, CDR2 FQNEAQ (reference sequence). This CDR3 has 16 amino acids. CDR3 nucleotide sequence: TGTGCCAGCAGCTTAGCGGCGGGACTAGCGGGTTACGAGCAGTACTTC. Its translation: CASSLAAGLAGYEQYF. The entire variable domain, with the rest obtained from reference TRBV7-9 and TRBJ2-7, is as follows: DTGVSQNPRHKITKRGQNVTFRCDPISEHNRLYWYRQTLGQGPEFLTYFQNEAQLEKSRLLSDRFSAERPKGSFSTLEIQRTEQGDSAMYLCASSLAAGLAGYEQYFGPGTRLTVT.

This chain joins TRBV5-6 and TRBJ1-2; D might be TRBD1 (6 bases). In germline, CDR1 is SGHDT, CDR2 YYEEEE. V lost 5 bases and J 1 base, leaving 15 bases between the germline ends. The CDR3 has 15 residues. CDR3 amino acids: CASRFGQTNNYGYTF. The CDR3 region has the DNA TGTGCCAGCAGGTTTGGACAGACGAATAACTATGGCTACACCTTC.

The genes are TRBV5-6 and TRBJ2-5; a weak D match, TRBD1 (6 bases). Germline CDR1 is SGHDT and CDR2 is YYEEEE. This CDR3 has 17 amino acids. V lost 0 bases and J lost 4, with 19 bases in between. CDR3 DNA sequence: TGTGCCAGCAGCTTGGAGTGGGGGACAACGAGGGCAGAGACCCAGTACTTC. The encoded protein is CASSLEWGTTRAETQYF.

This clone was counted only a few times. The chain combines TRBV5-1 with TRBJ2-4; 9 nucleotides line up with TRBD1. Trimming took 4 bases from V and 2 from J; bases not matched to a gene: 7. The CDR3 has 16 residues. Germline CDR1 is SGHRS and CDR2 is YFSETQ. The CDR3 DNA reads TGCGCCAGCAGCCTCGGACAGGGGCTATCCAAAAACATTCAGTACTTC. Its translation: CASSLGQGLSKNIQYF.

A single count supports this clone. This rearrangement joins TRBV5-1 to TRBJ2-5; TRBD2 matches 10 bases. CDR1 is SGHRS, CDR2 YFSETQ, per germline. With V trimmed by 0 bases and J by 2 bases, 4 bases remained unmatched. The CDR3 sequence is 16 residues long. The CDR3 reads CASSLGASGSQETQYF. In DNA form, the CDR3 reads TGCGCCAGCAGCTTGGGGGCTAGCGGGAGTCAAGAGACCCAGTACTTC.

The chain has TRBV6-1 and TRBJ1-5, with D maybe TRBD1 (5 bases). Trimming shortened V by 2 bases and J by 3 bases, and 11 bases separated the two germline ends. Per the germline V gene, CDR1 is MNHNS and CDR2 is SASEGT. The CDR3 is made up of 15 amino acids. CDR3 residues: CASSEMQGSNQPQHF. The CDR3 nucleotides are TGTGCCAGCAGTGAAATGCAGGGATCCAATCAGCCCCAGCATTTT.